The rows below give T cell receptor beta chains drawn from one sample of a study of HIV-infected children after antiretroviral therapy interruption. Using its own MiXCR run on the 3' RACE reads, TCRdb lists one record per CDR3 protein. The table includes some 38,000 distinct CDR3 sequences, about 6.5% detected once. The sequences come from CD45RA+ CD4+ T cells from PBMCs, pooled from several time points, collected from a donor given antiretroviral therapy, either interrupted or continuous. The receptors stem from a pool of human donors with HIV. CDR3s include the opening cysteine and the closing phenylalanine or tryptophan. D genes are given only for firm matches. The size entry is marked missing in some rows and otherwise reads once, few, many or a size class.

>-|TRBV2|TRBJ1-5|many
TGTGCCAGCAGTTTCGGACAGCGACCCAATCAGCCCCAGCATTTT
CASSFGQRPNQPQHF
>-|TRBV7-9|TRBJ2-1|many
TGTGCCAGCAGCTTAGCGGGGGGGCACAATGAGCAGTTCTTC
CASSLAGGHNEQFF
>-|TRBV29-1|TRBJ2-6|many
TGCAGCGTGGGACCGCAGTCTGGGGCCAACGTCCTGACTTTC
CSVGPQSGANVLTF
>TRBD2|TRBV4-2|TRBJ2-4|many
TGTGCCAGCAGCCAATCAACTAGCGGGATGAACATTCAGTACTTC
CASSQSTSGMNIQYF
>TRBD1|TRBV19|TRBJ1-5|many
TGTGCCAGTAGTTCCCAGGGAGGGGGCCAGCCCCAGCATTTT
CASSSQGGGQPQHF
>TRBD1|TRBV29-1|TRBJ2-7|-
TGCAGCTACAGGGACAGGGCGCTCTCCTACGAGCAGTACTTC
CSYRDRALSYEQYF
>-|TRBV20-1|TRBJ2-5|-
TGCAGTGCTATGGAGCCCCACCTCCAAGAGACCCAGTACTTC
CSAMEPHLQETQYF
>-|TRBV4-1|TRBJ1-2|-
TGCGCCAGCAGCCAAGGATATTCGACCAGGGGACGTAACTATGGCTACACCTTC
CASSQGYSTRGRNYGYTF
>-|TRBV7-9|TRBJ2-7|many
TGTGCCAGCAGCTTAGAGGTGTCTGAGCAGTACTTC
CASSLEVSEQYF
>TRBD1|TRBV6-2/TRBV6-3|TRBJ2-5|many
TGTGCCAGCAAAAGAGACAGGGTAGCCCAAGAGACCCAGTACTTC
CASKRDRVAQETQYF
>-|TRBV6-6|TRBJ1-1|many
TGTGCCAGCAGTTACTCAGCGGGCCAGCTCATGAACACTGAAGCTTTCTTT
CASSYSAGQLMNTEAFF
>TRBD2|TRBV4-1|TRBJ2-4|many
TGCGCCAGCAGCCAATTAGCGGGGCTAGCCAAAAACATTCAGTACTTC
CASSQLAGLAKNIQYF
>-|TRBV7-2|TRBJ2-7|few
TGTGCCAGCAAAATCACTCCAGGGAACTCCTACGAGCAGTACTTC
CASKITPGNSYEQYF
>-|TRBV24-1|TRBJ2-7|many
TGTGCCACCAGTGATTCGAGCGTCGGGGCCCACGAGCAGTACTTC
CATSDSSVGAHEQYF
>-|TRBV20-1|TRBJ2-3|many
TGCAGTGCTAGAGATGTGGGGGGAGGCACAGATACGCAGTATTTT
CSARDVGGGTDTQYF
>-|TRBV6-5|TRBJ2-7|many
TGTGCCAGCACCCCCCCAGGGGGGGGGGAGCAGTACTTC
CASTPPGGGEQYF
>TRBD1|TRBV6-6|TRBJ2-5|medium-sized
TGTGCCAGCGGGACAGGGAACCAAGACACCCAGTACTTT
CASGTGNQDTQYF
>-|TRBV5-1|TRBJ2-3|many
TGCGCCAGCAGCTTGGACGGGCTAGGGAGCACAGATACGCAGTATTTT
CASSLDGLGSTDTQYF
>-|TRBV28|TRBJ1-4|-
TGTGCCAGCAGACTAGACAGTGCAACTAATGAAAAACTGTTTTTT
CASRLDSATNEKLFF
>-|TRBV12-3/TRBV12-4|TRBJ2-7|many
TGTGCCAGCAGTTTAGGGAGTGGCGAGCAGTACTTC
CASSLGSGEQYF
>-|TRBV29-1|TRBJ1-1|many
TGCAGCGTTGAAGGCACCCTGAGGACTGAAGCTTTCTTT
CSVEGTLRTEAFF
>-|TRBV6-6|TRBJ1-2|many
TGTGCCAGCAGTAGCGACTCTATTGTAGTCAGCACCTTC
CASSSDSIVVSTF
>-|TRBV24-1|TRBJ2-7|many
TGTGCCACCAGTGATTCTGCCGGGCGGGTGAACGAGCAGTACTTC
CATSDSAGRVNEQYF
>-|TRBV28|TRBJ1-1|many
TGTGCCAGCAGTTTAGAACGGGACGCTTTCTTT
CASSLERDAFF
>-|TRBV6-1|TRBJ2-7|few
TGTGCCAGCAGGGAACGTATAGAGCAGTACTTC
CASRERIEQYF
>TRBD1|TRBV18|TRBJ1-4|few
TGTGCCAGCTCACCAATAGCCCGGGACAGTGAAAAACTGTTTTTT
CASSPIARDSEKLFF
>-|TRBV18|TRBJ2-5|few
TGTGCCAGCTCACCAGTGGGGGCGACTCGTGAGACCCAGTACTTC
CASSPVGATRETQYF
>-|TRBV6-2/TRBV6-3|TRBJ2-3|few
TGTGCCAGCGGGCACGGAGATACGCAGTATTTT
CASGHGDTQYF
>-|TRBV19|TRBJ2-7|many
TGTGCCAGTAGCAGGGGCAGGGGCTACGAGCAGTACTTC
CASSRGRGYEQYF
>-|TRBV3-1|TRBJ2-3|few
TGTGCCAGCAGCCAAGGCCCCTGGGGGGACACAGATACGCAGTATTTT
CASSQGPWGDTDTQYF
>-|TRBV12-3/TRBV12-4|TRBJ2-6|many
TGTGCCAGCACCTCACTTTCTGGGGCCAACGTCCTGACTTTC
CASTSLSGANVLTF
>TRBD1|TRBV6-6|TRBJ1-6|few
TGTGCCAGCAGTAGACAGGGAGTCGATAATTCATCCCTCCACTTT
CASSRQGVDNSSLHF
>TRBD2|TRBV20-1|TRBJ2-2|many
TGCAGTGCTAGAATAGCGGGAGCAAACACCGGGGAGCTGTTTTTT
CSARIAGANTGELFF
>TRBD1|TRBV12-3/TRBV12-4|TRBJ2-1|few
TGTGCCAGCAGACAGGGGGCGGGGAATGAGCAGTTCTTC
CASRQGAGNEQFF
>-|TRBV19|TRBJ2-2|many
TGTGCCAGTAGTACCGTCTGGGGTCCCTCGAACACCGGGGAGCTGTTTTTT
CASSTVWGPSNTGELFF
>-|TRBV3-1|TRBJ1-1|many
TGTGCCAGCAGCCAAGATCCCGGTGCGAACACTGAAGCTTTCTTT
CASSQDPGANTEAFF
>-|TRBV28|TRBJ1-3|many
TGTGCCAGCAGACCGCAAGCCGGGACGGGCTCTGGAAACACCATATATTTT
CASRPQAGTGSGNTIYF
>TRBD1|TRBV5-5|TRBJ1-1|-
TGTGCCAGCAGCTTGCAGGGGGTGACTGAAGCTTTCTTT
CASSLQGVTEAFF
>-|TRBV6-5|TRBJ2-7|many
TGTGCCAGCAGCCCGCCCGCATCTTACGAGCAGTACTTC
CASSPPASYEQYF
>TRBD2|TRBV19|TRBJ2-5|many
TGTGCCAGTGGGACTAGCGGGATCCGGACCGAGACCCAGTACTTC
CASGTSGIRTETQYF
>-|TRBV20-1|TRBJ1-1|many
TGCAGTGCTAATGAAAACACTGAAGCTTTCTTT
CSANENTEAFF
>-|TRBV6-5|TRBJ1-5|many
TGTGCCAGCAGCTCCAAAAGCAATCAGCCCCAGCATTTT
CASSSKSNQPQHF